The 5 T cell receptor beta chains below all came from one sample that was sequenced in a study of regulatory T cells. The PCR used 52 TRBV and 13 TRBJ primers. TCRdb keeps only in-frame clones here, not all; method: immunoSEQ multiplex PCR. Of over 20,000 clones in the sample, over 85% were seen once. The specimen sequenced was CD8+ T cells sorted from blood. The receptors here all came from a child younger than 10 with CD3G deficiency.

V and J are TRBV28 and TRBJ2-3; D unresolved. Germline V gene lookup returns CDR1 MDHEN and CDR2 SYDVKM. This CDR3 comprises 13 residues. Trimming took off 6 bases at V and 4 bases at J, with 11 bases between the two ends. CDR3 in amino acids: CASSDISADTQYF. The CDR3 coding sequence is TGTGCCAGCAGCGACATTTCCGCAGATACGCAGTATTTT.

The chain carries TRBV28 and TRBJ1-2, with a tentative D call TRBD1 (6 bases). Germline V gives CDR1 MDHEN, CDR2 SYDVKM. The CDR3 has 13 residues. Trimming took 7 bases from V and 3 from J, leaving 12 bases between them. CDR3 sequence: CASKRGEDYGYTF. CDR3 DNA sequence: TGTGCCAGCAAGAGGGGGGAGGACTATGGCTACACCTTC.

This chain connects TRBV28 to TRBJ2-6; D not certain. This CDR3 contains 18 residues. V was cut by 6 bases and J by 1 base, with 19 bases left in between. Germline V CDR1 and CDR2: MDHEN, SYDVKM. CDR3 in DNA: TGTGCCAGCAGCCCAATCAGCCCGTTAATTTCTGGGGCCAACGTCCTGACTTTC. The encoded protein is CASSPISPLISGANVLTF.

The CDR3 reads CASSLGHGPSSYYNEQFF. CDR3 bases: TGTGCCAGCAGCTTAGGGCACGGGCCTAGCAGTTACTACAATGAGCAGTTCTTC. This chain joins TRBV7-8 and TRBJ2-1; tentative D call: TRBD2 (5 bases). Germline V gene lookup returns CDR1 SGHVS and CDR2 FQNEAQ. This CDR3 is 18 amino acids long. V was cut by 1 base and J by 3 bases, with 19 bases left in between.

The chain recombines TRBV6-1 with TRBJ1-1; TRBD1 agrees at 7 bases. This CDR3 has 13 residues. Germline V lookup: CDR1 MNHNS, CDR2 SASEGT. V was pared by 4 bases and J by 3 bases, with 2 bases of the junction left unmatched. The CDR3 DNA is TGTGCCAGCAGTGTGACAGGGTACACTGAAGCTTTCTTT. This gives the protein CASSVTGYTEAFF.